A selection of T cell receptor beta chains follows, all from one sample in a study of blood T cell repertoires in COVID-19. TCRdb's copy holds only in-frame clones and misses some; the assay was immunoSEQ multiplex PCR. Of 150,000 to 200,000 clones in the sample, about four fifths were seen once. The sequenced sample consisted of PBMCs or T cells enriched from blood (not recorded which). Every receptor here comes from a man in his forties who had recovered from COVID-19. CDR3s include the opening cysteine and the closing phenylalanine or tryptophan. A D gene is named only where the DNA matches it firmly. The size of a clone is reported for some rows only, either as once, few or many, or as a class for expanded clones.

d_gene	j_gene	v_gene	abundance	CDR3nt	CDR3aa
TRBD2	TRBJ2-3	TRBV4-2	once	TGTGCCAGCAGCCAAGATGAGGGAGGGGCAGATACGCAGTATTTT	CASSQDEGGADTQYF
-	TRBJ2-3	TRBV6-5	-	TGTGGTCACGGGGGACCAGCGGCCCCGGATACGCAGTATTTT	CGHGGPAAPDTQYF
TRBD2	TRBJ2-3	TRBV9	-	TGTGCCAGCAGCCCCCTAGCGGGAGGGCGCACTAGCACAGATACGCAGTATTTT	CASSPLAGGRTSTDTQYF
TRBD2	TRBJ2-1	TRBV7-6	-	TGTGCCAGCAGCTTAGTTGGGCGGGAGGGGAGCAATGAGCAGTTCTTC	CASSLVGREGSNEQFF
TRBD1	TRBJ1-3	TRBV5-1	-	TGCGCCAGCAGCTTGGCACAGGGGACGAACACCATATATTTT	CASSLAQGTNTIYF
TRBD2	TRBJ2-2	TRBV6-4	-	TGTGCCAGCAGTGACTTTCTCCCGGGACTAGCGGGGACCGGGGAGCTGTTTTTT	CASSDFLPGLAGTGELFF
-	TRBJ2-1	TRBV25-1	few	TGTGCCAGCAGTGGCCCCCCCGGGAGCTACAATGAGCAGTTCTTC	CASSGPPGSYNEQFF
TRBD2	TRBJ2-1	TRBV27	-	TGTGCCAGCAGTCTTCGTAGACTAGCGGGAGTCGAGAATGAGCAGTTCTTC	CASSLRRLAGVENEQFF
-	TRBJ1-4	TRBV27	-	TGTGCCAGCAGTTCCAACAGGGCGAAGAATGAAAAACTGTTTTTT	CASSSNRAKNEKLFF
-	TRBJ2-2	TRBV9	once	TGTGCCAGCAGCGTAGTTTCCGGGAGTATGCACACCGGGGAGCTGTTTTTT	CASSVVSGSMHTGELFF
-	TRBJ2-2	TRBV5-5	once	TGTGCCAGCAGCTCCGGGACTGGGATCGGGGAGCTGTTTTTT	CASSSGTGIGELFF
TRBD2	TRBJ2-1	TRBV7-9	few	TGTGCCAGCAGCTTAACGGGAGGGCCACATGAGCAGTTCTTC	CASSLTGGPHEQFF
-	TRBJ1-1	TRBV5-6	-	TGTGCCAGCAGCTTGGCCGGGGGGGTCACTGAAGCTTTCTTT	CASSLAGGVTEAFF
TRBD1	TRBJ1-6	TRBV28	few	TGTGCCAGCAGTCCGACAGGGTGGAATTCACCCCTCCACTTT	CASSPTGWNSPLHF
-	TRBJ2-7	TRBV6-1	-	TGTGCCAGCAGTGAAGCAAGCGGAAGCTCCTACGAGCAGTACTTC	CASSEASGSSYEQYF
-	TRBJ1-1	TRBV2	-	TGTGCCAGCAGTCGCGGGTGGCTGGGAGCTTTCTTT	CASSRGWLGAFF
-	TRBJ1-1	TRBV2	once	TGTGCCAGCAGCTTGGACATGAGCACTGAAGCTTTCTTT	CASSLDMSTEAFF
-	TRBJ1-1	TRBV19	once	TGTGCCAGTAGTATACAAGGGGAAGGCACTGAAGCTTTCTTT	CASSIQGEGTEAFF
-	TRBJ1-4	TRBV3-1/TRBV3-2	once	TGTGCCAGCAGCCAGGTTGGACAAGAAAAACTGTTTTTT	CASSQVGQEKLFF
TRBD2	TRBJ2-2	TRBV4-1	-	TGCGCCAGCAGCCAAGCTTGGAGGGAGGCGACTAGCGGGAGCACCGGGGAGCTGTTTTTT	CASSQAWREATSGSTGELFF
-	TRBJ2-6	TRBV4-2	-	TGTGCCAGCAGCCAAGATACGGGGTCTGGGGCCAACGTCCTGACTTTC	CASSQDTGSGANVLTF
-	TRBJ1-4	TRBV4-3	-	TGCGCCAGCAGCCAAGAGTGGGGAGTGTTTAATGAAAAACTGTTTTTT	CASSQEWGVFNEKLFF
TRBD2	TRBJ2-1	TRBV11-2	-	TGTGCCAGCAGCTTAGATACGGGAGGGCCGTACAATGAGCAGTTCTTC	CASSLDTGGPYNEQFF
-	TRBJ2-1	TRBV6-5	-	TGTGCCAGCAGTTACTTGGGAGGTGAGCAGTTCTTC	CASSYLGGEQFF
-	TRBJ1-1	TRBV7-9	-	TGTGCCAGCAGCTTAGTCATGAACACTGAAGCTTTCTTT	CASSLVMNTEAFF
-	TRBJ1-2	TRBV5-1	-	TGCGCCAGCGGTGGAGGGGAGAAGGTCTATGGCTACACCTTC	CASGGGEKVYGYTF
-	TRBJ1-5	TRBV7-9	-	TGTGCCAGCAGCCCCCAGGGATTAGGCAATCAGCCCCAGCATTTT	CASSPQGLGNQPQHF
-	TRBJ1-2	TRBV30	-	TGTGCCTGGACCGACTATTCCCTAGGGGGCTACACCTTC	CAWTDYSLGGYTF
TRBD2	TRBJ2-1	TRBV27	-	TGTGCCAGCCAGGGACTAGCGGGCTCCTACAATGAGCAGTTCTTC	CASQGLAGSYNEQFF
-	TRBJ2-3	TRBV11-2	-	TGTGCCAGCAGCTTCAGTACAGATACGCAGTATTTT	CASSFSTDTQYF
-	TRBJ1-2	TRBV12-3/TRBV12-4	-	TGTGCCAGCAGCCCCTCGGTTGGCTACACCTTC	CASSPSVGYTF
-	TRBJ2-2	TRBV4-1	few	TGCGCCAGCAGCCAAGGACAGAACACCGGGGAGCTGTTTTTT	CASSQGQNTGELFF
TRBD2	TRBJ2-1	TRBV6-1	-	TGTGCCAGCAGTGATTGGACTAGCGCCAATGAGCAGTTCTTC	CASSDWTSANEQFF
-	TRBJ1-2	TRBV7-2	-	TGTGCCAGCAGCTTAGTTATGGCGGTAGCTAACTATGGCTACACCTTC	CASSLVMAVANYGYTF
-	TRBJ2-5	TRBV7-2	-	TGTGCCAGCAGCTTTAACCAAGAGACCCAGTACTTC	CASSFNQETQYF
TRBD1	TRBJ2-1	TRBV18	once	TGTGCCAGCTCACCACAGGGGGCGGGTGAGCAGTTCTTC	CASSPQGAGEQFF
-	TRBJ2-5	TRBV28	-	TGTGCCAGCACCAGGGTAGGGGGAAGGGAGACCCAGTACTTC	CASTRVGGRETQYF
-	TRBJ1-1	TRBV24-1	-	TGTGCCACCAGTGCATCAGACAGGTCGAACACTGAAGCTTTCTTT	CATSASDRSNTEAFF
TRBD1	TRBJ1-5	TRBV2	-	TGTGCCAGCAGTGTAAGCCGGGACAGGGTCAAGGACAATCAGCCCCAGCATTTT	CASSVSRDRVKDNQPQHF
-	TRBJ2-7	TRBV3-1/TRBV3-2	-	TGTGCCAGCACCCTGGGGGGGCCCAGGGGCGAGCAGTACTTC	CASTLGGPRGEQYF